Reported below is one TCR beta chain. Its antigen remains undetermined. Base qualities are missing; no much larger clone stands one base away. This sample stems from a study of post-analysis software for immune sequencing data (dated by TCRdb to the mid-2010s). About the study as a whole: Relapsing-remitting, secondary progressive and progressive-relapsing multiple sclerosis were recorded as disease courses, and subtype annotation was lacking for some patients. The patient repertoires were compared against more than 10 previously published healthy control repertoires obtained from donors aged about 6 to 26 years. A subset of samples was prepared in parallel using single-end sample barcoding, then pooled and co-amplified after Illumina adapter ligation.

V is pared back by 5 bases and J by 2 bases, with 22 bases lying between the germline termini. The CDR3, cysteine through phenylalanine, is 18 amino acids long. Only the CDR3 DNA is retained, 54 bases long and in frame from the first base. The germline V gene sets CDR1 to SNHLY and CDR2 to FYNNEI. Broader findings and caveats from the paper: Multiple sclerosis patients had significantly lower normalized Chao1 diversity than controls, a result that suggests substantial peripheral T-cell clonal expansion. The control group was slightly older than the multiple sclerosis patient group. Significantly higher frequencies in patients than in controls were found for roughly 5 TRBV segments, including TRBV5-6, TRBV5-1 and TRBV20-1. Direct clustering with F measure revealed strong co-clustering of samples prepared in the same batch, which led to a batch-effect correction.

To demonstrate the VDJtools post-analysis software, the study profiled TCR beta repertoires from the peripheral blood of approximately twelve young patients with multiple sclerosis. Multiple sclerosis patients were children and adolescents aged roughly 6 to 17 years. Libraries were made using PCR. Instrument on record: Illumina HiSeq 2500. To reduce PCR and sequencing biases, unique molecular identifiers were incorporated into the TCR beta cDNA libraries. Every 1 to 10 million input T cells yielded about 500,000 cDNA molecules, meaning each molecule approximated one T cell. Patient libraries were prepared and sequenced with the same protocol used for the earlier healthy control dataset. Within a given batch, samples were prepared together, multiplexed and sequenced on the same HiSeq lane. As for how the authors treated the data: MIGEC was used to process the raw barcoded reads, and molecular identifier groups with only a single read were discarded before consensus assembly and CDR3 extraction. VDJtools was used for post-analysis of the clonotype tables, with diversity normalized by down-sampling every dataset to the smallest sample size. In repertoire overlap clustering, CDR3 amino acid sequences, but not nucleotide sequences, were matched to correct batch-related cross-sample contamination. TCRdb took the public reads, trimmed them with fastp at Q25, ran MiXCR for clone calling and kept in-frame beta chains. Merged by CDR3 protein, the rows form single entries marked with the most common genes and DNA. These V and J calls derive from TCRdb rather than the authors' analysis. The sample data list 750,000 to 950,000 distinct CDR3 sequences, and roughly 58% of these were observed just once. Approximately 4.3% of the sample belongs to the ten largest clones.

The TCR was taken from a girl aged 5-17 years with multiple sclerosis. The chain is encoded by TRBV2 joined to TRBJ1-5; 5 matching bases give a weak D call of TRBD1. Specimen: blood. The CDR3 protein sequence reads: CASSLRDPGSRGNQPQHF. The base sequence is TGTGCCAGCAGTCTCCGGGACCCAGGGAGCAGGGGCAATCAGCCCCAGCATTTT.